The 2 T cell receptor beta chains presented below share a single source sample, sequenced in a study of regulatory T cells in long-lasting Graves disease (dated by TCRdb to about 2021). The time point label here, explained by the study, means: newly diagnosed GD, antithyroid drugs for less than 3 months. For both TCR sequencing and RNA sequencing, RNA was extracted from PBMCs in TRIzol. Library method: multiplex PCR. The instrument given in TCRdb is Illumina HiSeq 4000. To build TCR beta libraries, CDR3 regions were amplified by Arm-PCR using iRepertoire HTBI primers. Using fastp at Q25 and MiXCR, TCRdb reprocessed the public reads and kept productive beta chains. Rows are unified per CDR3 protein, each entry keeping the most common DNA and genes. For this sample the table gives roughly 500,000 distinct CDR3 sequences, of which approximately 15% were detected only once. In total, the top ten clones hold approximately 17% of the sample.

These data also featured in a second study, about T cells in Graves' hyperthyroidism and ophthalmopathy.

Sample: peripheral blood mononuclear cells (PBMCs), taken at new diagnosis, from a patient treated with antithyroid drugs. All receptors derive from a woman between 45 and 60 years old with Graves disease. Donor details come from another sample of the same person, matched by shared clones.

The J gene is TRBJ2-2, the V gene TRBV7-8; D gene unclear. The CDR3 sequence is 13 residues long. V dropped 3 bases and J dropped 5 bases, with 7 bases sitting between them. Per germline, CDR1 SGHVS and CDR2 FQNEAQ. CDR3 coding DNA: TGTGCCAGCAGCTTCGAGGATACCGGGGAGCTGTTTTTT. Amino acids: CASSFEDTGELFF.

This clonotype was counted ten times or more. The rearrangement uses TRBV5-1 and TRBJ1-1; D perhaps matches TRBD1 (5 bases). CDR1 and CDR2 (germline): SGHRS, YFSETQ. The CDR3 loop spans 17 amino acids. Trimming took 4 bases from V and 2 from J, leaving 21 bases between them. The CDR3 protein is CASSGYPGTALNTEAFF. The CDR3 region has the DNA TGCGCCAGCAGCGGATACCCCGGGACGGCACTCAACACTGAAGCTTTCTTT.